This entry is about one T cell receptor beta chain. No antigen is known for it. At one of its ends the junction is not consistent with the germline gene, which may arise from a read error. These data originate in a study of PD-L1 blockade in urothelial cancer. About the research overall: There were a median of approximately 130,000 T cells in blood samples. Whole-study results and caveats: Durable benefit accompanied greater 3-week expansion of tumor-associated blood clones.

Sequencing used immunoSEQ multiplex PCR; TCRdb keeps in-frame clones, though not all of them. The sample contains about 93,000 clones, roughly 90% of which appear only once. Time point denoted: pretreatment peripheral blood. The cohort comprised individuals with locally advanced or metastatic urothelial carcinoma. Germline V CDR1 and CDR2: KGHSH, LQKENI. This CDR3 has 15 amino acids. The sequence derives from a man aged 55-75 years with urothelial cancer. Sample: PBMCs, taken around atezolizumab (anti-PD-L1) treatment. This rearrangement joins TRBV18 to TRBJ2-1, with TRBD1 identical over 10 bases. DNA of the CDR3: TGTGCCAGCTCACAGGGACAGGGGAACTACAATGATCAGTTCTTC. As protein: CASSQGQGNYNDQFF.